A single T cell receptor (beta chain) is shown here with its context. Its antigen is undetermined. cDNA libraries for TRB were generated by 5' RACE incorporating UMI labels. TCRdb reprocessed the 5' RACE reads, keeping one entry per CDR3 protein, no DNA. This table lists 90,000 to 100,000 distinct CDR3 sequences. Naive CD8+ T cells showed a CD45RO-CCR7+CD27+CD95- phenotype. The germline V gene encodes CDR1 SGHTA and CDR2 FQGNSA. There are 14 residues in the CDR3. These data belong to a study of CXCR3-negative and CXCR3-positive naive CD8 T cells. Study as a whole: The libraries yielded 120 million to 150 million TRB reads, about 1.5 +/- 0.3 million each. Study-wide findings and caveats: The study inferred TCR strength from TRB CDR3 properties and found comparable surface CD5 between naive subsets. For CXCR3-positive naive cells, TRB CDR3s were more hydrophobic than those of CXCR3-negative naive cells.

The chain carries TRBV7-2 and TRBJ1-2; the D call of TRBD1 rests on TCRdb alone, since no DNA is present to check it. This sequence was found in a human donor in good health. Some clones in this sample may be carry-over from other donors' samples. The sample consisted of naive CXCR3+ CD8+ T cells from blood. Subset reported: CD45RO-CCR7+CD27+CD95- naive CD8+ T cells expressing CXCR3 (TNR3+). This CDR3 is CASSQPDRGAGYTF.